Listed here are 20 T cell receptor beta chains from one sample, sequenced in a study of T cell responses to AZD1222 COVID-19 vaccine. Measured with immunoSEQ multiplex PCR; TCRdb has only the in-frame clones, and not every one. This table has around 160,000 clones, about 90% appearing once. The sample here was peripheral blood, taken 28 days after the second AZD1222 dose. Receptors originate from an adult who received the AZD1222 COVID-19 vaccine.

This sequence joins TRBV19 and TRBJ1-2; D ambiguous. The germline CDR1 and CDR2 sequences are LNHDA and SQIVND (reference sequence). The CDR3 length is 15 residues. V shed 3 bases and J shed 3 bases, with 14 bases lying between them. DNA for the CDR3: TGTGCCAGTAGTATGGTTAACAGAGACTACTATGGCTACACCTTC. Translating gives CASSMVNRDYYGYTF.

The chain employs TRBV14 and TRBJ1-1; no firm D call. Germline-derived CDR1 and CDR2 are SGHDN and FVKESK. Trimming stripped 5 bases from V and 8 bases from J, with 15 bases between. The CDR3 extends over 13 amino acids. This chain's CDR3 is CASSTIPGSEAFF. The CDR3 nucleotides read TGTGCCAGCAGCACCATCCCGGGGTCCGAAGCTTTCTTT.

The chain carries TRBV30 and TRBJ2-7; perhaps TRBD1 as D (5 bases). The V gene's germline CDR1 is GTSNPN and CDR2 SVGIG (reference sequence). V gave up 0 bases and J gave up 2 bases, with 14 bases separating them. The CDR3 spans 15 residues. This CDR3 reads CAWSVSMGLTYEQYF. The CDR3 region has the DNA TGTGCCTGGAGTGTGTCCATGGGGCTTACCTACGAGCAGTACTTC.

This chain uses TRBV28 with TRBJ2-1; TRBD2 matches 14 bases. CDR3 length: 17 amino acids. The trim removed 1 base at V and 5 bases at J, leaving 4 bases unmatched. CDR1 and CDR2 (germline): MDHEN, SYDVKM. The CDR3 here is CASSLLGLAGGNNEQFF. CDR3 sequence (DNA): TGTGCCAGCAGTTTATTAGGACTAGCGGGGGGAAACAATGAGCAGTTCTTC.

V gene TRBV10-2 combines with J gene TRBJ2-5, with D perhaps TRBD2 (6 bases). There are 15 residues in the CDR3. Deletions cut 2 bases from V and 7 bases from J, with 17 bases between. From germline, CDR1 is WSHSY and CDR2 SAAADI. Written as DNA, the CDR3 is TGCGCCAGCAGTGAGGTTTTGGCGGGAATTGCGACCCAGTACTTC. It specifies CASSEVLAGIATQYF.

V usage is TRBV20-1 and J usage is TRBJ2-5; the D is unclear. Per germline, CDR1 DFQATT and CDR2 SNEGSKA (reference sequence). V was clipped by 5 bases and J by 0 bases, with 1 base between them. The CDR3 has 10 residues. The CDR3 sequence is CSADQETQYF. DNA of the CDR3: TGCAGTGCTGACCAAGAGACCCAGTACTTC.

The CDR3 bases are TGTGCCAGCAGACAGGGGACGGATTATAGCAATCAGCCCCAGCATTTT. It encodes CASRQGTDYSNQPQHF. The chain combines TRBV2 with TRBJ1-5; TRBD1 agrees at 7 bases. V shed 6 bases, J shed 0 bases, and the junction held 8 bases outside the gene matches. The CDR3 has 16 amino acids. The germline gives CDR1 SNHLY, CDR2 FYNNEI.

This chain uses TRBV5-4 with TRBJ2-3; the D is unclear. The V end was cut by 2 bases, the J end by 0 bases, with 4 bases between. Germline loops: CDR1 SGHNT, CDR2 YYREEE (reference sequence). This CDR3 contains 13 residues. CDR3 nucleotide sequence: TGTGCCAGCAGCTTCCCTAGCACAGATACGCAGTATTTT. Residues: CASSFPSTDTQYF.

A single count supports this clone. V usage is TRBV6-5 and J usage is TRBJ1-5; D is undetermined. The CDR3 has 12 amino acids. Germline V gene data show CDR1 as MNHEY and CDR2 as SVGAGI. V was cut by 8 bases and J by 9 bases, with 14 bases left in between. Here the CDR3 DNA reads TGTGCCAGCGGGAGCCGGGGAGGGCCCCAGCATTTT. Protein: CASGSRGGPQHF.

CDR3 loop: CASSTQQGLNEQFF. In DNA form, the CDR3 reads TGCGCCAGCAGCACACAACAGGGTCTCAATGAGCAGTTCTTC. The rearrangement links TRBV5-1 to TRBJ2-1, with D possibly being TRBD1 (6 bases). V lost 4 bases and J lost 6, with 14 bases in between. The CDR3 has 14 residues. Germline V lookup: CDR1 SGHRS, CDR2 YFSETQ.

The rearrangement uses TRBV11-2 and TRBJ2-7, with 12 bases identical to TRBD1. Germline assignment: CDR1 SGHAT and CDR2 FQNNGV. The CDR3 covers 16 residues. Trimming at V came to 5 bases and at J to 2 bases, leaving 7 bases not matched to a gene. The CDR3 region is CASSPHRDRGPYEQYF. For the CDR3, the DNA is TGTGCCAGCAGCCCTCACCGGGACAGGGGGCCCTACGAGCAGTACTTC.

The rearrangement joins TRBV7-9 to TRBJ1-1; D gene uncertain. The germline V gene encodes CDR1 SEHNR and CDR2 FQNEAQ (reference sequence). The CDR3 spans 16 residues. V was clipped by 1 base and J by 5 bases, with 17 bases between them. The DNA for the CDR3 is TGTGCCAGCAGCTTAGACGGCGTCGGGGTTGGGACTGAAGCTTTCTTT. Its translation: CASSLDGVGVGTEAFF. Full variable domain (rest looked up from reference TRBV7-9 and TRBJ1-1): DTGVSQNPRHKITKRGQNVTFRCDPISEHNRLYWYRQTLGQGPEFLTYFQNEAQLEKSRLLSDRFSAERPKGSFSTLEIQRTEQGDSAMYLCASSLDGVGVGTEAFFGQGTRLTVV.

The J gene is TRBJ1-2, the V gene TRBV28; D gene uncertain. The germline V and J ends were trimmed by 2 bases and 0 bases, with 19 bases remaining between them. Germline assignment: CDR1 MDHEN and CDR2 SYDVKM. This CDR3 comprises 18 residues. In nucleotides, the CDR3 is TGTGCCAGCAGTTTACTACGGGAACTAAGGCGGGCTAACTATGGCTACACCTTC. Amino acid sequence: CASSLLRELRRANYGYTF.

The rearrangement joins TRBV6-1 to TRBJ1-2; 7 positions match TRBD1. CDR3 size: 15 residues. V was pared by 3 bases and J by 0 bases, with 4 bases of the junction left unmatched. CDR1 MNHNS and CDR2 SASEGT come from the germline V gene. CDR3: CASSERQGANYGYTF. In nucleotides, the CDR3 is TGTGCCAGCAGTGAGCGGCAGGGGGCTAACTATGGCTACACCTTC.

The chain joins TRBV28 to TRBJ2-3; D is perhaps TRBD1 (6 bases). CDR3 length: 13 amino acids. The V gene lost 6 bases and the J gene lost 4 bases, with 11 bases spanning the gap. CDR1 and CDR2 (germline): MDHEN, SYDVKM. CDR3 amino acids: CASSPGGPDTQYF. In DNA, the CDR3 is TGTGCCAGCAGCCCTGGGGGCCCAGATACGCAGTATTTT.

The chain carries TRBV20-1 and TRBJ1-1; D remains unclear. This CDR3 is 10 amino acids long. V was trimmed by 3 bases and J by 7 bases, leaving 6 bases between them. CDR1 DFQATT and CDR2 SNEGSKA come from the germline V gene (reference sequence). CDR3 residues: CSARLSEAFF. The CDR3 nucleotides read TGCAGTGCTAGGTTGAGTGAAGCTTTCTTT.

J is TRBJ1-1 and V is TRBV28, with 7 bases lining up with TRBD1. Germline V gene lookup returns CDR1 MDHEN and CDR2 SYDVKM. J gave up 2 bases and V 5 bases, and 8 bases lay outside the gene matches. The CDR3 sequence is 15 residues long. In nucleotides, the CDR3 is TGTGCCAGCAGTACCCCCCGACAGGGAAACACTGAAGCTTTCTTT. It translates to CASSTPRQGNTEAFF.

The genes are TRBV29-1 and TRBJ1-1; 8 nucleotides agree with TRBD1. Germline V lookup: CDR1 SQVTM, CDR2 ANQGSEA. V shed 4 bases and J 4 bases; nucleotides not matched to a gene: 11. CDR3 length equals 15 residues. CDR3 coding DNA: TGCAGCGTTGGCAATGCAGGGGGCTTTGGCACTGAAGCTTTCTTT. Its protein product is CSVGNAGGFGTEAFF.

The gene calls are TRBV15 and TRBJ2-1, with 12 bases aligning to TRBD2. Germline lookup yields CDR1 LNHNV and CDR2 YYDKDF (reference sequence). The CDR3 length is 17 residues. Germline trimming cut 1 base from V and 4 bases from J; bases unmatched to any gene: 5. The CDR3 bases are TGTGCCACCAGCAGAGGGGCTACTAGCGGGGGGTACAATGAGCAGTTCTTC. As protein: CATSRGATSGGYNEQFF. Full variable domain (outside the CDR3, taken from reference TRBV15 and TRBJ2-1): DAMVIQNPRYQVTQFGKPVTLSCSQTLNHNVMYWYQQKSSQAPKLLFHYYDKDFNNEADTPDNFQSRRPNTSFCFLDIRSPGLGDTAMYLCATSRGATSGGYNEQFFGPGTRLTVL.

This clone appeared once. The chain joins TRBV4-1 to TRBJ2-7; 8 bases match TRBD2. Germline trimming cut 2 bases from V and 6 bases from J; bases unmatched to any gene: 18. CDR1 MGHRA and CDR2 YSYEKL come from the germline V gene. CDR3 size: 18 residues. In DNA, the CDR3 is TGCGCCAGCAGCCAATTCCCGACTAGCGCCGTACCGAATAGCGAGCAGTACTTC. It specifies CASSQFPTSAVPNSEQYF.